This is a list of T cell receptor beta chains from one sample in a study of cytomegalovirus exposure and HLA in healthy donors. Sequencing was performed with immunoSEQ multiplex PCR; in TCRdb, only in-frame clones are kept and a portion is missing. The table lists 200,000 to 250,000 clones, approximately 82% of them singletons. The source material was PBMCs. The receptors stem from a woman aged 18-29 years in good health and CMV-seronegative. CDR3s include the opening cysteine and the closing phenylalanine or tryptophan. The D gene is left open where the match is weak. Expanded clones are given a class, and other clones once, few, many or no size at all.

TRBV7-9	TRBJ1-4	-	once	TGTGCCAGCAGCCTCAAAGGGGAAACTAATGAAAAACTGTTTTTT	CASSLKGETNEKLFF
TRBV4-2	TRBJ1-5	-	-	TGTGCCAGCAGCCGGCAAGAGTTGGAGCCCCAGCATTTT	CASSRQELEPQHF
TRBV19	TRBJ1-5	-	-	TGTGCCAGTAGTAGCGGGGTAATGGTTCAGCCCCAGCATTTT	CASSSGVMVQPQHF
TRBV7-9	TRBJ1-2	-	-	TGTGCCAGCAGCTTAGCTAGAGGGGACGGCGTGGAACCCAAGGGCTACACCTTC	CASSLARGDGVEPKGYTF
TRBV19	TRBJ2-1	TRBD1	-	TGTGCCAGTAGTCGGACAGGGGGAGACAATGAGCAGTTCTTC	CASSRTGGDNEQFF
TRBV11-2	TRBJ2-1	-	-	TGTGCCAGCAGCTTAGTGGGCGGGGGCATCTACAATGAGCAGTTCTTC	CASSLVGGGIYNEQFF
TRBV27	TRBJ2-7	-	-	TGTGCCAGCAGCTTCATAGGGGGTCGGCACGAGCAGTACTTC	CASSFIGGRHEQYF
TRBV28	TRBJ2-7	-	once	TGTGCCAGCAGTTCTCCCGCCCGGGGAAAGTACTTC	CASSSPARGKYF
TRBV25-1	TRBJ2-3	TRBD2	-	TGTGCCAGCAGATCTAGCGGGAGGAGAACAGATACGCAGTATTTT	CASRSSGRRTDTQYF
TRBV9	TRBJ1-4	-	-	TGTGCCAGCAGCGTATGGGGGGGTCCTGAAAAACTGTTTTTT	CASSVWGGPEKLFF
TRBV30	TRBJ1-2	TRBD1	-	TGTGCCTGGATCCCACGGGGACAGCCCTATGGCTACACCTTC	CAWIPRGQPYGYTF
TRBV30	TRBJ2-3	TRBD1	once	TGTGCCTGGACGAGGGACAGGGTGGCGGGGTCCACAGATACGCAGTATTTT	CAWTRDRVAGSTDTQYF
TRBV29-1	TRBJ2-3	-	-	TGCAGCTCCAAGGACCACATCACAGATACGCAGTATTTT	CSSKDHITDTQYF
TRBV5-6	TRBJ1-4	TRBD1	-	TGTGCCAGCAGCCCCCAGGGGGCGTACGAAAAACTGTTTTTT	CASSPQGAYEKLFF
TRBV7-9	TRBJ2-5	TRBD2	-	TGTGCCAGCAGCGGAGGGGGACTAGTACAAGAGACCCAGTACTTC	CASSGGGLVQETQYF
TRBV5-1	TRBJ1-2	-	-	TGCGCCAGCAGCTTGGAGGGGGGCGCCAACTACGGCTACACCTTC	CASSLEGGANYGYTF
TRBV2	TRBJ2-1	TRBD2	once	TGTGCCAGCAGCACACGGGTAGCGGGGGCTAATGAGCAGTTCTTC	CASSTRVAGANEQFF
TRBV19	TRBJ2-3	TRBD1	-	TGTGCCAGTAGTATTTTTCACAGGGGGCATCAAGATACGCAGTATTTT	CASSIFHRGHQDTQYF
TRBV11-2	TRBJ1-5	-	-	TGTGCCAGCAGCCCCGGGGATAGCAATCAGCCCCAGCATTTT	CASSPGDSNQPQHF
TRBV6-1	TRBJ1-5	-	-	TGTGCCAGCAGTGAAGACAGGGTCCGGCCCCAGCATTTT	CASSEDRVRPQHF
TRBV2	TRBJ2-7	TRBD1	-	TGTGCCAGCAGTACTTCCCGAGGACAGGGGGTCGAGCAGTACTTC	CASSTSRGQGVEQYF
TRBV5-1	TRBJ1-2	-	-	TGCGCCAGCAGCTTGGATCTCGGTGGCTACACCTTC	CASSLDLGGYTF
TRBV29-1	TRBJ2-1	-	-	TGCAGCGTTGACGGGAGCTCCTACAATGAGCAGTTCTTC	CSVDGSSYNEQFF
TRBV29-1	TRBJ2-3	-	-	TGCAGCTTGGCCACAGATACGCAGTATTTT	CSLATDTQYF
TRBV9	TRBJ2-3	-	-	TGTGCCAGCAGCGCCCCCGCTTCTTCTTCTCTCTTCACAGATACGCAGTATTTT	CASSAPASSSLFTDTQYF
TRBV5-1	TRBJ2-7	-	-	TGCGCCAGCATGGAGAACGCAGCCTACGAGCAGTACTTC	CASMENAAYEQYF
TRBV9	TRBJ2-7	-	once	TGTGCCAGCAGCGTAGATGGGGGCGCCGGTTACGAGCAGTACTTC	CASSVDGGAGYEQYF
TRBV28	TRBJ1-2	-	-	TGTGCCAGCAGTCCCGGACAGTTGAACTATGGCTACACCTTC	CASSPGQLNYGYTF
TRBV5-1	TRBJ2-7	-	few	TGCGCCAGCAGCTTCCAAGGCGGAGTAAACGAGCAGTACTTC	CASSFQGGVNEQYF
TRBV5-1	TRBJ1-1	TRBD1	-	TGCGCCAGCAGCTCCTGGGGACAGGGCTTCACTGAAGCTTTCTTT	CASSSWGQGFTEAFF
TRBV13	TRBJ1-3	TRBD1	-	TGTGCCAGCAGCTGGGGACAGAAAATCTCTGGAAACACCATATATTTT	CASSWGQKISGNTIYF
TRBV4-1	TRBJ2-3	-	-	TGCGCCAGCAGCCAAGATGCACCGAGCCTCAGCACAGATACGCAGTATTTT	CASSQDAPSLSTDTQYF
TRBV30	TRBJ2-5	TRBD2	-	TGTGCCTGGAGAGGAATAGCGGGAGGGCCTTCTCTGAAGACCCAGTACTTC	CAWRGIAGGPSLKTQYF
TRBV7-3	TRBJ1-1	TRBD1	once	TGTGCCAGCAGCTCCGGGACAGAGAACACTGAAGCTTTCTTT	CASSSGTENTEAFF
TRBV28	TRBJ2-3	-	-	TGTGCCAGCAGTTTAGCGGGGACTAGCACAGATACGCAGTATTTT	CASSLAGTSTDTQYF
TRBV9	TRBJ1-1	-	-	TGTGCCAGCAGCGTAGTCGGGGGTGTTGCTTTCTTT	CASSVVGGVAFF
TRBV2	TRBJ2-5	-	-	TGTGCCAGCAGTGAGGAACAAGAGACCCAGTACTTC	CASSEEQETQYF
TRBV15	TRBJ2-7	-	-	TGTGCCACCAGCAGAGGCAAGGGTCTCCCCTACGAGCAGTACTTC	CATSRGKGLPYEQYF
TRBV4-1	TRBJ1-1	-	-	TGCGCCAGCAGCCAAGTCTGGGGGGCTGGGGACACTGAAGCTTTCTTT	CASSQVWGAGDTEAFF
TRBV4-2	TRBJ2-1	-	-	TGTGCCAGCAGCCAAGTCGTGGCAGATGAGCAGTTCTTC	CASSQVVADEQFF
TRBV18	TRBJ1-1	-	-	TGTGCCAGCTCACCACTGGAATCAGGGACTGAAGCTTTCTTT	CASSPLESGTEAFF
TRBV27	TRBJ1-1	-	-	TGTGCCAGCAGCTCGAACACTGAAGCTTTCTTT	CASSSNTEAFF